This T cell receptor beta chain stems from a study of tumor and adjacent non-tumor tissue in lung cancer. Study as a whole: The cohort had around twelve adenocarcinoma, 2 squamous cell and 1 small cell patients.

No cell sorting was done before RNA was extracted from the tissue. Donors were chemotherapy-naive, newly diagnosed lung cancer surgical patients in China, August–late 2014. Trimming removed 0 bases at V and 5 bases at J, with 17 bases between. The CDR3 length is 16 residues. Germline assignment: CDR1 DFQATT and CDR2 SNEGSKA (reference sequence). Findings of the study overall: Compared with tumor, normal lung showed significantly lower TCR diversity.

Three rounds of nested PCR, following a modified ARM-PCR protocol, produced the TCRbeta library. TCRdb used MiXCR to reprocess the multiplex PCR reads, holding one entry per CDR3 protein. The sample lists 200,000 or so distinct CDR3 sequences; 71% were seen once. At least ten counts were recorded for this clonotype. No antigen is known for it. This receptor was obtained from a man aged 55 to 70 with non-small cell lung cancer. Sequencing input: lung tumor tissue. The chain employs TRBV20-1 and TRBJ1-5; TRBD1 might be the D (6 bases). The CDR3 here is CSARDGGRVGDQPQHF. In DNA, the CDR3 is TGCAGTGCTAGAGATGGGGGCAGGGTTGGGGATCAGCCCCAGCATTTT.